The 11 T cell receptor beta chains below come from one sample, sequenced in a study of blood T cell repertoires in COVID-19. TCRdb's copy holds only in-frame clones and misses some; the assay was immunoSEQ multiplex PCR. The sample carries tens of thousands of clones, over 75% recorded once. The specimen was peripheral blood. Every receptor here comes from a man aged 45 to 65 with active COVID-19.

The rearrangement links TRBV21-1 to TRBJ1-1; the D segment call TRBD1 is taken from the table without a DNA check. TRBV21-1 is annotated as a pseudogene. This CDR3 has 17 residues. The CDR3 sequence: CASRTSIRGHMNTEAFF. CDR3 DNA sequence: TGTGCCAGCCGCACCTCGATCAGGGGGCACATGAACACTGAAGCTTTCTTT.

V gene TRBV11-1 combines with J gene TRBJ2-7, with 7 bases lining up with TRBD2. Germline CDR1 reads SGHAT; CDR2 reads FQDESV (reference sequence). The CDR3 length is 16 residues. V was clipped by 0 bases and J by 5 bases; unmatched bases: 10. The CDR3 loop is CASSLALKRGNNEQYF. CDR3 in DNA: TGTGCCAGCAGCTTAGCGCTAAAGCGGGGCAACAACGAGCAGTACTTC.

The chain employs TRBV5-6 and TRBJ2-3; 10 bases map to TRBD1. Trimming took 4 bases from V and 0 from J; bases not matched to a gene: 2. Germline CDR1 and CDR2: SGHDT and YYEEEE. The CDR3 loop spans 15 amino acids. The CDR3: CASSLDRGSTDTQYF. CDR3 in DNA: TGTGCCAGCAGCCTGGACAGGGGGAGCACAGATACGCAGTATTTT.

The rearrangement joins TRBV18 to TRBJ2-1; D gene unclear. The CDR3 loop spans 14 amino acids. V lost 2 bases to trimming and J lost 3 bases, with 8 bases between them. Germline V gene data show CDR1 as KGHSH and CDR2 as LQKENI. The CDR3 protein is CASSPITNYNEQFF. The CDR3 DNA is TGTGCCAGCTCACCAATAACTAACTACAATGAGCAGTTCTTC.

The chain links TRBV24-1 to TRBJ2-1; 8 bases map to TRBD1. The junction had 4 bases not matched to a gene; V was cut back by 6 bases and J by 7 bases. Germline CDR1 reads KGHDR; CDR2 reads SFDVKD. The CDR3 consists of 13 residues. Here the CDR3 reads CATSQGARNEQFF. For the CDR3, the DNA is TGTGCCACCAGTCAGGGGGCTAGGAATGAGCAGTTCTTC.

The chain carries TRBV12-5 and TRBJ2-3; unclear D gene. Germline CDR1 reads LGHNT; CDR2 reads FRNRAP. V was clipped by 2 bases and J by 1 base, with 4 bases between them. There are 13 residues in the CDR3. CDR3: CASGLSGTDTQYF. CDR3 in DNA: TGTGCTAGTGGTTTGTCGGGCACAGATACGCAGTATTTT. Full variable domain (outside the CDR3, taken from reference TRBV12-5 and TRBJ2-3): DARVTQTPRHKVTEMGQEVTMRCQPILGHNTVFWYRQTMMQGLELLAYFRNRAPLDDSGMPKDRFSAEMPDATLATLKIQPSEPRDSAVYFCASGLSGTDTQYFGPGTRLTVL.

The CDR3 spells CASSNPTGFKNIQYF. The CDR3 bases are TGTGCCAGCAGCAACCCTACAGGGTTCAAAAACATTCAGTACTTC. The V and J genes are TRBV9 and TRBJ2-4; possibly TRBD1 for D (6 bases). The CDR3 sequence is 15 residues long. V was shortened by 4 bases and J by 3 bases, with 14 bases between the two germline ends. Germline V gene data show CDR1 as SGDLS and CDR2 as YYNGEE.

This sequence joins TRBV4-2 and TRBJ1-6, with a tentative D call TRBD1 (6 bases). Trimming removed 3 bases from V and 7 bases from J, with 10 bases in between. CDR3 length: 14 amino acids. The V gene's germline CDR1 is LGHNA and CDR2 YNFKEQ. The CDR3 DNA reads as TGTGCCAGCAGCCAGCGGACAGACAATTCACCCCTCCACTTT. Residues: CASSQRTDNSPLHF.

This chain connects TRBV7-2 to TRBJ1-1; D not certain. V was shortened by 5 bases and J by 1 base, with 8 bases between the two germline ends. Looked up from germline, CDR1 is SGHTA and CDR2 is FQGNSA. The CDR3 loop spans 13 amino acids. CDR3 sequence reads: CASSRGQNTEAFF. CDR3 nucleotide sequence: TGTGCCAGCAGCCGTGGGCAGAACACTGAAGCTTTCTTT.

CDR3 DNA sequence: TGTGCCAGCAGCTGGACAGGGGGTGAGGGCTACACCTTC. Translation: CASSWTGGEGYTF. The chain recombines TRBV7-8 with TRBJ1-2; 10 nucleotides line up with TRBD1. Germline V gene lookup returns CDR1 SGHVS and CDR2 FQNEAQ. This CDR3 region has 13 residues. Trimming took 4 bases from V and 8 from J; bases not matched to a gene: 4. The whole variable domain, filled in from reference TRBV7-8 and TRBJ1-2, reads GAGVSQSPRYKVAKRGQDVALRCDPISGHVSLFWYQQALGQGPEFLTYFQNEAQLDKSGLPSDRFFAERPEGSVSTLKIQRTQQEDSAVYLCASSWTGGEGYTFGSGTRLTVV.

The table lists this clone with a count of one. V usage is TRBV5-1 and J usage is TRBJ2-3; TRBD1 matches 9 bases. The CDR3 extends over 15 amino acids. V gave up 4 bases and J gave up 4 bases; unmatched junction bases: 7. The germline V gene encodes CDR1 SGHRS and CDR2 YFSETQ. CDR3 sequence (DNA): TGCGCCAGCAGCCCTGGACAGGGGATGCCAGATACGCAGTATTTT. Translated, it gives CASSPGQGMPDTQYF.